The 30 T cell receptor beta chains below were found in one sample sequenced in a study of blood T cell repertoires in COVID-19. The table came from immunoSEQ multiplex PCR; TCRdb's copy has only in-frame clones and leaves some out. This repertoire shows 90,000 to 120,000 clones, roughly 89% found once; its top ten account for approximately 5.1%. Sequencing was performed on peripheral blood. Receptor source: a man between 70 and 80 years old with acute or convalescent COVID-19.

The chain employs TRBV18 and TRBJ1-3; D gene ambiguous. The CDR3 covers 17 residues. CDR1 is KGHSH and CDR2 is LQKENI in the germline V gene. The ends were cut back, 3 bases at V and 0 bases at J, with 15 bases in the middle. DNA of the CDR3: TGTGCCAGCTCACCTACCCCTGGGCGTAGCTCTGGAAACACCATATATTTT. Its translation: CASSPTPGRSSGNTIYF.

V usage is TRBV28 and J usage is TRBJ2-3, with D possibly TRBD2 on 7 matching bases. This CDR3 has 14 amino acids. V was trimmed by 7 bases and J by 4 bases, leaving 15 bases between them. Per the germline V gene, CDR1 is MDHEN and CDR2 is SYDVKM. Here the CDR3 DNA reads TGTGCCAGCACCCCATTAGGGGGGGCAGATACGCAGTATTTT. The encoded protein is CASTPLGGADTQYF.

This rearrangement joins TRBV18 to TRBJ2-1; TRBD1 is a possible D gene (6 bases). Germline V gene data show CDR1 as KGHSH and CDR2 as LQKENI. The CDR3 sequence is 17 residues long. Trimming took off 6 bases at V and 2 bases at J, with 20 bases between the two ends. The CDR3 bases are TGTGCCAGCTCCCAACTAGTCGGTGGGGGCCCCTACAATGAGCAGTTCTTC. Translation gives CASSQLVGGGPYNEQFF.

The V and J genes are TRBV29-1 and TRBJ1-2; D perhaps matches TRBD1 (6 bases). V lost 7 bases and J 2 bases, leaving 14 bases between the germline ends. Germline CDR1 is SQVTM and CDR2 is ANQGSEA. The CDR3 is 13 amino acids. The CDR3 loop reads CSAYRAENYGYTF. The CDR3 region has the DNA TGCAGCGCCTACAGGGCGGAAAACTATGGCTACACCTTC.

A single count supports this clone. The chain is built from TRBV6-6 and TRBJ1-3, with no clear D. The CDR3 loop spans 14 amino acids. V was cut by 5 bases and J by 1 base, with 9 bases left in between. CDR1 is MNHNY, CDR2 SVGAGI, per germline (reference sequence). CDR3 sequence reads: CASSIRRSGNTIYF. DNA of the CDR3: TGTGCCAGCAGTATTAGGAGGTCTGGAAACACCATATATTTT.

The chain recombines TRBV4-1 with TRBJ2-2, with D unclear. The CDR3 length is 15 residues. Trimming removed 0 bases from V and 3 bases from J, with 8 bases in between. Germline lookup yields CDR1 MGHRA and CDR2 YSYEKL. CDR3 nucleotides: TGCGCCAGCAGCCAAGAAGAACTGTACACCGGGGAGCTGTTTTTT. Amino acids: CASSQEELYTGELFF.

V is TRBV7-8 and J is TRBJ2-5, with TRBD2 matching over 7 bases. Germline V gene lookup returns CDR1 SGHVS and CDR2 FQNEAQ. V shed 4 bases, J shed 4 bases, and the junction held 9 bases outside the gene matches. There are 15 residues in the CDR3. The DNA for the CDR3 is TGTGCCAGCAGCTATGTTCGGCGGGAGATAGAGACCCAGTACTTC. It is translated as CASSYVRREIETQYF.

The chain has TRBV5-1 and TRBJ1-6; the D gene is possibly TRBD1 (5 bases). The CDR3 runs 16 residues. CDR1 and CDR2 from the germline V gene are SGHRS and YFSETQ. V was trimmed by 4 bases and J by 7 bases, leaving 18 bases between them. The CDR3 loop is CASSLFAGEGNSPLHF. The DNA of the CDR3 is TGCGCCAGCAGCCTATTTGCGGGGGAGGGGAATTCACCCCTCCACTTT.

The chain has TRBV15 and TRBJ2-7, with D possibly being TRBD2 (7 bases). Germline V gene data show CDR1 as LNHNV and CDR2 as YYDKDF (reference sequence). This CDR3 is built from 17 residues. Trimming shortened V by 0 bases and J by 0 bases, and 15 bases separated the two germline ends. The CDR3 DNA reads as TGTGCCACCAGCAGAGAGAGGGGGGGCCCTTTCTCCTACGAGCAGTACTTC. The encoded protein is CATSRERGGPFSYEQYF.

V and J are TRBV3-1 (or the pseudogene TRBV3-2) and TRBJ2-5; D is undetermined. The ends were cut back, 1 base at V and 4 bases at J, with 7 bases in the middle. CDR3 size: 13 residues. The germline CDR1 and CDR2 sequences are LGHDT and YNNKEL (reference sequence). For the CDR3, the DNA is TGTGCCAGCAGCCAAGTGTCAGGAGAGACCCAGTACTTC. Amino acid sequence: CASSQVSGETQYF.

This clone is a singleton in its sample. The gene calls are TRBV29-1 and TRBJ1-1, with TRBD1 matching over 7 bases. The CDR3 has 12 residues. V was pared by 7 bases and J by 4 bases, with 6 bases of the junction left unmatched. From germline, CDR1 is SQVTM and CDR2 ANQGSEA. The chain's CDR3 is CSGDPGGTEAFF. Written as DNA, the CDR3 is TGCAGCGGCGATCCAGGGGGCACTGAAGCTTTCTTT.

The V call is TRBV15, the J call TRBJ2-3; 10 bases align to TRBD1. V lost 2 bases, J lost 4 bases, and 9 bases stayed unmatched. Germline values: CDR1 LNHNV, CDR2 YYDKDF (reference sequence). The length of the CDR3 is 17 residues. The CDR3 reads CATSRPSGQGYSDTQYF. The CDR3, as DNA: TGTGCCACCAGCAGACCCTCGGGACAGGGGTATTCAGATACGCAGTATTTT.

This chain joins TRBV7-2 and TRBJ2-1; the D is unclear. Trimming removed 0 bases from V and 0 bases from J, with 6 bases in between. There are 15 residues in the CDR3. The germline V gene encodes CDR1 SGHTA and CDR2 FQGNSA. The CDR3 region has the DNA TGTGCCAGCAGCTTAGCGCCGAGCTCCTACAATGAGCAGTTCTTC. This gives the protein CASSLAPSSYNEQFF.

This rearrangement joins TRBV7-2 to TRBJ2-5; 7 bases match TRBD2. The CDR3 loop spans 15 amino acids. CDR1 SGHTA and CDR2 FQGNSA come from the germline V gene. The V segment lost 2 bases and the J segment 1 base; nucleotides outside the gene matches: 4. DNA of the CDR3: TGTGCCAGCAGCTTAATGGGGGGGAGCCAAGAGACCCAGTACTTC. Translating it yields CASSLMGGSQETQYF.

The V and J genes are TRBV24-1 and TRBJ2-5, with D perhaps TRBD1 (5 bases). Germline values: CDR1 KGHDR, CDR2 SFDVKD. Trimming pared 9 bases from V and 2 bases from J, leaving 15 bases between. This CDR3 region has 14 residues. CDR3 coding DNA: TGTGCCACCGGATCTAGTGGGGCACAAGAGACCCAGTACTTC. Translation: CATGSSGAQETQYF.

The chain couples TRBV5-1 to TRBJ1-1; D may be TRBD1 (5 bases). The V end lost 1 base, the J end lost 11 bases, and 15 bases lay between the germline ends. This CDR3 is built from 13 residues. Germline values: CDR1 SGHRS, CDR2 YFSETQ. DNA of the CDR3: TGCGCCAGCAGCTTGACCCCAGGGTATAAGGCTTTCTTT. It translates to CASSLTPGYKAFF. Complete variable domain (other parts from reference TRBV5-1 and TRBJ1-1): KAGVTQTPRYLIKTRGQQVTLSCSPISGHRSVSWYQQTPGQGLQFLFEYFSETQRNKGNFPGRFSGRQFSNSRSEMNVSTLELGDSALYLCASSLTPGYKAFFGQGTRLTVV.

The chain recombines TRBV6-5 with TRBJ1-2, with D hard to call. The ends were cut back, 6 bases at V and 4 bases at J, with 12 bases in the middle. This CDR3 is 13 amino acids long. Looked up from germline, CDR1 is MNHEY and CDR2 is SVGAGI. The CDR3 here is CASSPRKLYGYTF. The CDR3 bases are TGTGCCAGCAGCCCCCGTAAACTCTATGGCTACACCTTC.

J is TRBJ1-1 and V is TRBV5-1; TRBD1 aligns across 10 bases. CDR3 length equals 15 residues. Trimming at V came to 2 bases and at J to 8 bases, leaving 9 bases not matched to a gene. The germline gives CDR1 SGHRS, CDR2 YFSETQ. The CDR3 is CASSFLDRGTPEAFF. CDR3 sequence (DNA): TGCGCCAGCAGCTTTTTGGACAGGGGGACGCCCGAAGCTTTCTTT.

The chain uses TRBV5-1 and TRBJ2-7, with 10 bases aligning to TRBD2. V lost 4 bases, J lost 0 bases, and 7 bases stayed unmatched. The CDR3 runs to 16 residues. Germline assignment: CDR1 SGHRS and CDR2 YFSETQ. The CDR3 sequence: CASSERTSGRSYEQYF. In DNA, the CDR3 is TGCGCCAGCAGCGAACGGACTAGCGGACGCTCCTACGAGCAGTACTTC.

This clone was seen many times. This chain links TRBV7-9 with TRBJ1-6; 8 bases agree with TRBD1. This CDR3 contains 16 residues. J was trimmed by 5 bases and V by 4 bases; bases with no gene match: 7. CDR1 is SEHNR, CDR2 FQNEAQ, per germline (reference sequence). CDR3 residues: CASSSAQGAHNSPLHF. CDR3 coding DNA: TGTGCCAGCAGCTCCGCTCAGGGGGCCCATAATTCACCCCTCCACTTT.

The V call is TRBV11-2, the J call TRBJ2-5; 11 bases are shared with TRBD2. In germline, CDR1 is SGHAT, CDR2 FQNNGV. The V and J ends lost 0 bases and 0 bases, in that order; junction bases with no gene match: 6. The CDR3 is 18 residues long. In DNA form, the CDR3 reads TGTGCCAGCAGCTTAGATTGGCTAGCGGGAGGCGACCAAGAGACCCAGTACTTC. Translated, it gives CASSLDWLAGGDQETQYF.

The chain has TRBV19 and TRBJ1-2, with unresolved D. There are 11 residues in the CDR3. The V end lost 1 base, the J end lost 7 bases, and 4 bases lay between the germline ends. Looked up from germline, CDR1 is LNHDA and CDR2 is SQIVND (reference sequence). For the CDR3, the DNA is TGTGCCAGTAGTATAGGGGCTGGCTACACCTTC. Protein: CASSIGAGYTF.

This clone appeared once. This chain uses TRBV7-2 with TRBJ1-1; tentatively, D is TRBD1 (6 bases). This CDR3 has 16 residues. CDR1 is SGHTA, CDR2 FQGNSA, per germline. V lost 2 bases to trimming and J lost 0 bases, with 13 bases between them. The CDR3 DNA reads TGTGCCAGCAGCTTACTTCCAGGGGAAATGAACACTGAAGCTTTCTTT. Protein: CASSLLPGEMNTEAFF.

This clone was seen just once. The chain links TRBV18 to TRBJ2-2, with 7 nucleotides matching TRBD1. In germline, CDR1 is KGHSH, CDR2 LQKENI. The J segment lost 3 bases and the V segment lost 5 bases, leaving 6 bases of the junction unmatched. The CDR3 is 15 residues long. In DNA form, the CDR3 reads TGTGCCAGCTCATCAAACAGGGGAGACACCGGGGAGCTGTTTTTT. This translates into CASSSNRGDTGELFF.

V gene TRBV3-1 (or the pseudogene TRBV3-2) combines with J gene TRBJ1-2; perhaps TRBD1 as D (6 bases). V lost 4 bases and J lost 6, with 12 bases in between. Germline V gene data show CDR1 as LGHDT and CDR2 as YNNKEL (reference sequence). The CDR3 sequence is 13 residues long. Here the CDR3 DNA reads TGTGCCAGCAGCCTACCTGGACAGAATGGCTACACCTTC. It yields the protein CASSLPGQNGYTF.

The V call is TRBV6-5, the J call TRBJ1-6; D is ambiguous. CDR3 length: 15 amino acids. Germline V lookup: CDR1 MNHEY, CDR2 SVGAGI. Trimming took off 2 bases at V and 0 bases at J, with 5 bases between the two ends. CDR3 nucleotides: TGTGCCAGCAGTTACGAGAGCTCCTATAATTCACCCCTCCACTTT. Translation gives CASSYESSYNSPLHF.

The chain recombines TRBV19 with TRBJ2-1; TRBD2 aligns across 13 bases. The V segment lost 4 bases and the J segment 6 bases; nucleotides outside the gene matches: 9. The CDR3 totals 17 residues. The germline V gene encodes CDR1 LNHDA and CDR2 SQIVND (reference sequence). The CDR3 is CASSTPGLAGNRNEQFF. As DNA, the CDR3 is TGTGCCAGTAGTACGCCGGGACTAGCGGGGAACCGCAATGAGCAGTTCTTC.

For the CDR3, the DNA is TGCGCCAGTAGTACAGGGGGAGTCGGTCAGCCCCAGCATTTT. It translates to CASSTGGVGQPQHF. This chain connects TRBV10-2 to TRBJ1-5; TRBD1 aligns across 8 bases. The ends lost 9 bases at V and 6 bases at J; junction bases unmatched: 10. This CDR3 has 14 amino acids. CDR1 and CDR2 from the germline V gene are WSHSY and SAAADI.

The rearrangement uses TRBV19 and TRBJ1-6; no definite D call. V was cut by 0 bases and J by 7 bases, with 4 bases left in between. This CDR3 comprises 13 residues. Per germline, CDR1 LNHDA and CDR2 SQIVND (reference sequence). CDR3 region: CASSIELNSPLHF. The CDR3 nucleotides are TGTGCCAGTAGTATAGAACTGAATTCACCCCTCCACTTT.

The chain couples TRBV19 to TRBJ1-3, with D perhaps TRBD1 (6 bases). V lost 4 bases and J lost 3, with 13 bases in between. CDR3 length: 15 amino acids. Germline V gives CDR1 LNHDA, CDR2 SQIVND (reference sequence). Here the CDR3 reads CASSTDRSHGNTIYF. The CDR3 DNA sequence: TGTGCCAGTAGTACCGACAGGTCGCATGGAAACACCATATATTTT.